These 14 T cell receptor beta chains originate from one sample sequenced in a study of T cell repertoires in cytomegalovirus infection. What these receptors recognize is not known. MiXCR, run by TCRdb on the reads, gives a single entry per CDR3 protein. The data show some 590,000 distinct CDR3 sequences, with 40% seen just once and about half held by the top ten. Sequencing used cultured PBMCs, obtained from culture after CMV antigen stimulation. The receptors stem from a human donor in good health (CMV status not recorded). Some clones in this sample may be carry-over from other donors' samples.

This clonotype appeared a few times. The rearrangement links TRBV7-2 to TRBJ2-2; tentative D call: TRBD1 (5 bases). Germline V gene lookup returns CDR1 SGHTA and CDR2 FQGNSA. The CDR3 loop spans 14 amino acids. V lost 1 base, J lost 6 bases, and 9 bases lay in between. The CDR3 DNA sequence: TGTGCCAGCAGCTTAGGGGGCGGTTCCGGGGAGCTGTTTTTT. Amino acid sequence: CASSLGGGSGELFF.

The chain has TRBV7-2 and TRBJ2-1; no reliable D call. With 5 bases removed from V and 10 bases from J, the gap between germline ends came to 12 bases. This CDR3 has 12 residues. Germline V gene data show CDR1 as SGHTA and CDR2 as FQGNSA. The CDR3 DNA reads TGTGCCAGCAGCCTCTCCTTAGGGGAGCAGTTCTTC. Translating it yields CASSLSLGEQFF.

This clonotype was found a few times. J is TRBJ2-2 and V is TRBV11-2, with TRBD1 identical over 9 bases. The trim removed 5 bases at V and 4 bases at J, leaving 5 bases unmatched. Germline values: CDR1 SGHAT, CDR2 FQNNGV. This CDR3 contains 15 residues. CDR3 residues: CASSVPGQGTGELFF. The CDR3 coding sequence is TGTGCCAGCAGCGTACCGGGACAGGGCACCGGGGAGCTGTTTTTT. Full variable domain (rest looked up from reference TRBV11-2 and TRBJ2-2): EAGVAQSPRYKIIEKRQSVAFWCNPISGHATLYWYQQILGQGPKLLIQFQNNGVVDDSQLPKDRFSAERLKGVDSTLKIQPAKLEDSAVYLCASSVPGQGTGELFFGEGSRLTVL.

The rearrangement joins TRBV2 to TRBJ2-2, with TRBD1 matching 12 bases. After removal of 8 bases from V and 7 bases from J, the junction contained 14 bases not matched to a gene. The CDR3 is made up of 17 amino acids. Germline lookup yields CDR1 SNHLY and CDR2 FYNNEI. The CDR3 DNA sequence: TGTGCCAGCCGGTGGGACAGGGGGCCCGCAAGGGGCGGGGAGCTGTTTTTT. Amino acids: CASRWDRGPARGGELFF.

This clonotype turned up a few times. The J gene is TRBJ1-4, the V gene TRBV7-9; D might be TRBD1 (6 bases). Germline CDR1 SEHNR, CDR2 FQNEAQ (reference sequence). The CDR3 spans 16 residues. V was shortened by 5 bases and J by 4 bases, with 17 bases between the two germline ends. The CDR3 protein is CASSPPARGSNEKLFF. The CDR3 region has the DNA TGTGCCAGCAGCCCCCCCGCCAGGGGCAGTAATGAAAAACTGTTTTTT.

This clonotype was counted only a few times. The chain carries TRBV20-1 and TRBJ1-2; unclear D gene. Germline loops: CDR1 DFQATT, CDR2 SNEGSKA (reference sequence). The V end was cut by 5 bases, the J end by 0 bases, with 16 bases between. This CDR3 region has 15 residues. For the CDR3, the DNA is TGCAGTGCTCCGGGCCGACGAATAACTAACTATGGCTACACCTTC. Amino acids: CSAPGRRITNYGYTF.

The rearrangement joins TRBV2 to TRBJ2-7; D could derive from TRBD1 or TRBD2 (5 bases each). The CDR3 is 13 amino acids. Trimming removed 9 bases at V and 6 bases at J, with 18 bases between. CDR1 SNHLY and CDR2 FYNNEI come from the germline V gene. CDR3 sequence reads: CASSGTSVAEQYF. The DNA of the CDR3 is TGTGCCAGTTCCGGGACCTCTGTAGCCGAGCAGTACTTC.

The chain uses TRBV7-9 and TRBJ2-1; D call uncertain. V was shortened by 3 bases and J by 5 bases, with 11 bases between the two germline ends. The V gene's germline CDR1 is SEHNR and CDR2 FQNEAQ (reference sequence). The CDR3 covers 14 residues. For the CDR3, the DNA is TGTGCCAGCAGCTTTATTACTGGGGACAATGAGCAGTTCTTC. Translation gives CASSFITGDNEQFF.

The chain carries TRBV20-1 and TRBJ1-5; TRBD1 is a possible D gene (6 bases). V lost 5 bases and J lost 4, with 9 bases in between. The CDR3 has 12 amino acids. CDR1 DFQATT and CDR2 SNEGSKA come from the germline V gene (reference sequence). CDR3 bases: TGCAGTGCTCGGACAGCAAATCAGCCCCAGCATTTT. Translation: CSARTANQPQHF.

The chain is built from TRBV6-5 and TRBJ1-5; possibly TRBD1 for D (5 bases). Germline V gene sequence: CDR1 MNHEY, CDR2 SVGAGI. The V end lost 0 bases, the J end lost 7 bases, and 7 bases lay between the germline ends. The CDR3 runs 13 residues. The CDR3 nucleotides read TGTGCCAGCAGTTACTCTTGGGACCAGCCCCAGCATTTT. As protein: CASSYSWDQPQHF.

The genes are TRBV19 and TRBJ2-1; a weak D match, TRBD1 (5 bases). V was trimmed by 7 bases and J by 0 bases, leaving 19 bases between them. The CDR3 is made up of 17 amino acids. Germline V gene lookup returns CDR1 LNHDA and CDR2 SQIVND (reference sequence). DNA of the CDR3: TGTGCCAGTAAAAAACGACCCCAGGGAATCTCCTACAATGAGCAGTTCTTC. Protein product: CASKKRPQGISYNEQFF.

This rearrangement joins TRBV7-6 to TRBJ2-3, with a possible D match to TRBD2 (5 bases). Trimming removed 3 bases at V and 6 bases at J, with 10 bases between. The CDR3 runs to 13 residues. Germline CDR1 SGHVS, CDR2 FNYEAQ. CDR3 amino acids: CASSLRVYDTQYF. The CDR3 DNA is TGTGCCAGCAGCTTGCGGGTCTACGATACGCAGTATTTT.

The chain is built from TRBV19 and TRBJ2-7; D is ambiguous. The CDR3 loop spans 12 amino acids. V lost 3 bases to trimming and J lost 3 bases, with 6 bases between them. Germline values: CDR1 LNHDA, CDR2 SQIVND (reference sequence). The CDR3 DNA is TGTGCCAGTAGTATTGCCGGCTACGAGCAGTACTTC. Protein product: CASSIAGYEQYF.

The chain is built from TRBV27 and TRBJ2-5; 9 nucleotides align to TRBD2. The V segment lost 4 bases and the J segment 5 bases; nucleotides outside the gene matches: 8. There are 15 residues in the CDR3. The germline V gene encodes CDR1 MNHEY and CDR2 SMNVEV (reference sequence). The CDR3 reads CASSWGGRAWETQYF. The DNA for the CDR3 is TGTGCCAGCAGTTGGGGCGGGAGGGCCTGGGAGACCCAGTACTTC.